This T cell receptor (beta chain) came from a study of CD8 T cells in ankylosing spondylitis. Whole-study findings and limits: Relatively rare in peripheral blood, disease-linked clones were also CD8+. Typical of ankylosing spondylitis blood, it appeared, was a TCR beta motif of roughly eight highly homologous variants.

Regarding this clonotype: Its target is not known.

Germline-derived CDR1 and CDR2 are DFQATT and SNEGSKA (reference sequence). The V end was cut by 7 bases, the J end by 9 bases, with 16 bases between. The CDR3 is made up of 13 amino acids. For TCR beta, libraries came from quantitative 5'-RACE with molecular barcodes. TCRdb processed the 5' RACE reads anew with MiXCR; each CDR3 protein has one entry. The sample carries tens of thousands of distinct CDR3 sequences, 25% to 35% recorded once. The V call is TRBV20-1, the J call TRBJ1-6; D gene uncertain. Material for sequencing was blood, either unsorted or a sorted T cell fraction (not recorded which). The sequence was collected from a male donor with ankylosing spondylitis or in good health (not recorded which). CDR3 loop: CSVTSSSSSPLHF. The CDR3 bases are TGCAGTGTTACGTCCTCTTCCAGTTCACCCCTCCACTTT.